Reported below is one T cell receptor beta chain. The antigen is unknown. A read error is likely, as this CDR3 ends without the conserved phenylalanine or tryptophan. This entry belongs to a study of prognosis after radiotherapy for stage I lung cancer. Turning to the study itself: Several patients developed post-radiotherapy distant metastases at median 7 months; over 14 had no significant progression. Study-wide results and limits: After stereotactic body radiation therapy, patients with later distant metastases showed lower Shannon entropy.

The CDR3 extends over 16 amino acids. Trimming took off 5 bases at V and 8 bases at J, with 24 bases between the two ends. Each of two time points yielded 4.5 to 6.5 milliliters of peripheral venous blood. TCR beta CDR3 amplification from genomic DNA was performed by two-round multiplex PCR. First-round PCR, the initial amplification, used primers specific to each TRBV and TRBJ gene. TCRdb recomputed calls from the multiplex PCR reads with MiXCR, one row per CDR3 protein. This table holds over 11,000 distinct CDR3 sequences, 25% to 30% found once. V gene TRBV12-3 or TRBV12-4 combines with J gene TRBJ2-5, with a tentative D call TRBD2 (5 bases). The clonotype comes from a donor of 50 years or more with non-small cell lung cancer. Sample: PBMCs, taken before or after stereotactic body radiation therapy (not recorded which). As DNA, the CDR3 is TGTGCCAGCAGTGTCTACGGGGTGACAACCCTCTCCACCCAGTACTCC. The encoded protein is CASSVYGVTTLSTQYS.